One sample yielded the 2 T cell receptor beta chains listed below, sequenced in a study of early T cells in non-severe SARS-CoV-2 infection. In TCRdb, the 5' RACE reads were re-called with MiXCR into one record per CDR3 protein. The data contain 70,000 to 80,000 distinct CDR3 sequences, around 12% of them singletons. This sample comprised whole blood, obtained at baseline. The receptor source for this set is an adult who was a healthcare worker with PCR-confirmed SARS-CoV-2 infection or an uninfected control (not recorded which).

Details on this clonotype: A much larger clone lies a single base off, so this may be a read error. The chain couples TRBV5-5 to TRBJ2-7; 9 bases align to TRBD1. Trimming cost V 2 bases and J 2 bases; bases outside gene matches: 2. The germline V gene has CDR1 SGHKS and CDR2 YYEKEE (reference sequence). The CDR3 consists of 14 residues. The CDR3 DNA is TGTGCCAGCAGCTTCGGGGACAGGGCCTACGAGCAGTACTTC. Its translation is CASSFGDRAYEQYF. Variable domain in full (rest from reference TRBV5-5 and TRBJ2-7): DAGVTQSPTHLIKTRGQQVTLRCSPISGHKSVSWYQQVLGQGPQFIFQYYEKEERGRGNFPDRFSARQFPNYSSELNVNALLLGDSALYLCASSFGDRAYEQYFGPGTRLTVT.

This clonotype came up many times. The chain couples TRBV12-3 or TRBV12-4 to TRBJ2-2, with D perhaps TRBD2 (6 bases). V was pared by 3 bases and J by 5 bases, with 7 bases between. There are 13 residues in the CDR3. CDR3 protein: CASSFGGTGELFF. The CDR3 region has the DNA TGTGCCAGCAGTTTTGGGGGGACCGGGGAGCTGTTTTTT.